Below are 13 T cell receptor beta chains sequenced from a single sample in a study of cytotoxic CD8 clonotypes in ibrutinib-treated CLL. The method was immunoSEQ multiplex PCR; TCRdb's version includes in-frame clones alone and lacks a portion of them. This table has around 330,000 clones, roughly 70% appearing once. The material sequenced was PBMCs, taken after 36 months of ibrutinib treatment. These receptors all stem from a human donor with chronic lymphocytic leukemia.

The J gene is TRBJ1-1, the V gene TRBV7-6; no reliable D call. CDR3 length: 15 amino acids. CDR1 is SGHVS and CDR2 is FNYEAQ in the germline V gene. V lost 1 base, J lost 1 base, and 10 bases lay in between. This CDR3 is CASSLGPDGNTEAFF. CDR3 in DNA: TGTGCCAGCAGCTTAGGTCCTGATGGGAACACTGAAGCTTTCTTT.

The CDR3 here is CASSEPDNYGYTF. The CDR3 region has the DNA TGTGCCAGCAGTGAGCCAGATAACTATGGCTACACCTTC. The chain has TRBV25-1 and TRBJ1-2; D is ambiguous. This CDR3 is 13 amino acids long. The germline V and J ends were trimmed by 3 bases and 1 base, with 6 bases remaining between them. The germline gives CDR1 MGHDK, CDR2 SYGVNS.

This clone was found a few times. The genes are TRBV11-2 and TRBJ2-7, with 7 bases lining up with TRBD1. The CDR3 length is 14 residues. Looked up from germline, CDR1 is SGHAT and CDR2 is FQNNGV. The trim removed 5 bases at V and 7 bases at J, leaving 11 bases unmatched. The CDR3 region is CASSNRGILGEQYF. In DNA form, the CDR3 reads TGTGCCAGCAGCAACAGGGGAATCCTGGGAGAGCAGTACTTC.

The rearrangement links TRBV27 to TRBJ2-5; D gene uncertain. Germline V lookup: CDR1 MNHEY, CDR2 SMNVEV (reference sequence). The CDR3 runs 13 residues. Trimming cost V 2 bases and J 0 bases, with 4 bases left between them. The CDR3 coding sequence is TGTGCCAGCAGTTTACGTTACCAAGAGACCCAGTACTTC. This sequence encodes CASSLRYQETQYF.

There are a few counts of this clone. The chain carries TRBV6-5 and TRBJ1-1; 7 nucleotides match TRBD1. This CDR3 is 13 amino acids long. Germline CDR1 is MNHEY and CDR2 is SVGAGI. Germline trimming cut 4 bases from V and 11 bases from J; bases unmatched to any gene: 10. Written as DNA, the CDR3 is TGTGCCAGCAGTTTATCGACAGGGTGGGTGGCTTTCTTT. Translated, it gives CASSLSTGWVAFF.

V is TRBV28 and J is TRBJ2-7; tentatively, D is TRBD2 (5 bases). CDR1 is MDHEN, CDR2 SYDVKM, per germline. CDR3 length: 18 residues. Trimming stripped 5 bases from V and 0 bases from J, with 23 bases between. The CDR3 spells CASSVVSIPGRGSYEQYF. The CDR3 nucleotides read TGTGCCAGCAGTGTTGTGTCCATCCCGGGAAGAGGCTCCTACGAGCAGTACTTC.

The J gene is TRBJ2-7, the V gene TRBV5-8; D uncertain. Germline CDR1 SGHTS, CDR2 YDEGEE. This CDR3 spans 11 amino acids. The V and J ends lost 2 bases and 6 bases respectively, with 6 bases between them. CDR3 coding DNA: TGTGCCAGCAGCTTAATGTCCGAGCAGTACTTC. This sequence encodes CASSLMSEQYF.

The rearrangement joins TRBV9 to TRBJ1-2, with unresolved D. The CDR3 consists of 14 residues. Between the trimmed V and J ends, which lost 4 bases and 6 bases, there was a span of 16 bases. Per the germline V gene, CDR1 is SGDLS and CDR2 is YYNGEE. In DNA form, the CDR3 reads TGTGCCAGCAGCCCAAGTCAAGGGAGGGATGGCTACACCTTC. Amino acids: CASSPSQGRDGYTF.

This chain joins TRBV18 and TRBJ1-5; D possibly corresponds to TRBD1 (5 bases). V dropped 3 bases and J dropped 2 bases, with 14 bases sitting between them. Germline CDR1 KGHSH, CDR2 LQKENI. The CDR3 sequence is 16 residues long. The CDR3 region has the DNA TGTGCCAGCTCACCTTCCGTCGGGGGTCGCAATCAGCCCCAGCATTTT. As protein: CASSPSVGGRNQPQHF.

The chain employs TRBV2 and TRBJ1-2; 8 bases align to TRBD1. This CDR3 has 14 amino acids. The V and J ends lost 6 bases and 7 bases, in that order; junction bases with no gene match: 10. CDR1 and CDR2 from the germline V gene are SNHLY and FYNNEI. DNA for the CDR3: TGTGCCAGCAGAGGGCCCGGACAGGGAGGTGGCTACACCTTC. It encodes CASRGPGQGGGYTF.

The rearrangement links TRBV19 to TRBJ2-3; D not certain. V was trimmed by 5 bases and J by 2 bases, leaving 8 bases between them. CDR1 is LNHDA, CDR2 SQIVND, per germline (reference sequence). The CDR3 runs 13 residues. The CDR3 DNA follows: TGTGCCAGTAGTTGGCTGTACACAGATACGCAGTATTTT. This translates into CASSWLYTDTQYF.

The J gene is TRBJ2-2, the V gene TRBV5-6, with D hard to call. Trimming removed 4 bases at V and 6 bases at J, with 7 bases between. The germline gives CDR1 SGHDT, CDR2 YYEEEE. The CDR3 sequence is 12 residues long. This CDR3 is CASSQSPGELFF. CDR3 DNA: TGTGCCAGCAGCCAGAGTCCCGGGGAGCTGTTTTTT.

The chain uses TRBV7-8 and TRBJ2-7, with 11 bases aligning to TRBD2. This CDR3 is built from 19 residues. V lost 0 bases to trimming and J lost 0 bases; unmatched junction nucleotides: 10. Germline-derived CDR1 and CDR2 are SGHVS and FQNEAQ. DNA of the CDR3: TGTGCCAGCAGCTTAGCGTCTACCCTCGGACTAGCGGGCTCCTACGAGCAGTACTTC. Protein product: CASSLASTLGLAGSYEQYF.